Shown below are 13 T cell receptor beta chains from a single sample sequenced in a study of T cell responses to AZD1222 COVID-19 vaccine. The protocol was immunoSEQ multiplex PCR, while the TCRdb copy is restricted to in-frame clones and leaves out a portion. The sample includes 130,000 to 150,000 clones, around 83% seen only once; the top ten take around 5.1%. Sequencing used peripheral blood, obtained 28 days after the second AZD1222 dose. The receptors derive from an adult who received the AZD1222 COVID-19 vaccine.

The genes are TRBV7-2 and TRBJ2-3; D may be TRBD2 (6 bases). The length of the CDR3 is 13 residues. CDR1 is SGHTA, CDR2 FQGNSA, per germline. The V end was cut by 6 bases, the J end by 2 bases, with 9 bases between. The CDR3: CASSWDFTDTQYF. The CDR3 DNA sequence: TGTGCCAGCAGTTGGGACTTCACAGATACGCAGTATTTT.

V and J are TRBV12-3 or TRBV12-4 and TRBJ2-5; unclear D gene. Deletions cut 1 base from V and 6 bases from J, with 9 bases between. The CDR3 loop spans 13 amino acids. CDR3 DNA: TGTGCCAGCAGTTTAGGGAGTCAGAAGACCCAGTACTTC. Translating gives CASSLGSQKTQYF.

This clone was seen a single time. The rearrangement uses TRBV6-5 and TRBJ1-6; TRBD1 is a possible D gene (6 bases). This CDR3 is 15 amino acids long. Germline V gives CDR1 MNHEY, CDR2 SVGAGI. V was shortened by 6 bases and J by 5 bases, with 14 bases between the two germline ends. The CDR3 region is CASRNGQFNNSPLHF. The CDR3 nucleotides read TGTGCCAGCAGAAACGGACAGTTTAATAATTCACCCCTCCACTTT.

The chain links TRBV18 to TRBJ1-3; D call uncertain. The CDR3 is 15 residues long. The germline CDR1 and CDR2 sequences are KGHSH and LQKENI. V shed 3 bases and J shed 1 base, with 10 bases lying between them. This chain's CDR3 is CASSPGGSSGNTIYF. CDR3 nucleotides: TGTGCCAGCTCACCGGGTGGGTCATCTGGAAACACCATATATTTT.

This clone occurred once. The V gene is TRBV28, the J gene TRBJ1-5, with a possible D match to TRBD1 (5 bases). The V end lost 2 bases, the J end lost 7 bases, and 15 bases lay between the germline ends. The CDR3 has 15 residues. Germline CDR1 is MDHEN and CDR2 is SYDVKM. The CDR3 sequence is CASSLPATGNQPQHF. The CDR3 DNA reads TGTGCCAGCAGTTTACCCGCCACAGGAAACCAGCCCCAGCATTTT.

The sample holds a few counts of this clone. At one end the junction does not follow the germline gene, possibly because of a read error. The J gene is TRBJ1-1, the V gene TRBV2; D is perhaps TRBD1 (6 bases). The CDR3 is made up of 16 amino acids. In germline, CDR1 is SNHLY, CDR2 FYNNEI. The CDR3: CASSEAQAGVKTEAFF. The CDR3 DNA reads TGTGCCAGCAGTGAAGCGCAGGCAGGGGTGAAGACTGAAGCTTTCTTT.

This clone was recorded only once. The V gene is TRBV2, the J gene TRBJ1-2, with TRBD1 matching over 8 bases. V dropped 5 bases and J dropped 4; count of bases not matched to a gene: 6. CDR3 length: 14 residues. Germline CDR1 is SNHLY and CDR2 is FYNNEI. CDR3 loop: CASSIQGALYGYTF. DNA for the CDR3: TGTGCCAGCAGTATCCAGGGGGCCCTCTATGGCTACACCTTC.

This sequence joins TRBV14 and TRBJ1-1; D call uncertain. The CDR3 totals 13 residues. V lost 0 bases and J 0 bases, leaving 2 bases between the germline ends. Germline-derived CDR1 and CDR2 are SGHDN and FVKESK. CDR3 amino acids: CASSQELNTEAFF. The DNA for the CDR3 is TGTGCCAGCAGCCAAGAGCTGAACACTGAAGCTTTCTTT.

The J gene is TRBJ1-1, the V gene TRBV29-1, with a weak D call TRBD1 (5 bases). CDR1 and CDR2 from the germline V gene are SQVTM and ANQGSEA. This CDR3 has 12 residues. Trimming shortened V by 7 bases and J by 2 bases, and 11 bases separated the two germline ends. In nucleotides, the CDR3 is TGCAGCGGACAGACCCTTAACACTGAAGCTTTCTTT. Translated: CSGQTLNTEAFF.

The V and J genes are TRBV6-2 or TRBV6-3 and TRBJ1-6, with TRBD1 matching 7 bases. Germline V gene lookup returns CDR1 MNHEY and CDR2 SVGEGT. The CDR3 is made up of 14 amino acids. V lost 5 bases and J lost 5; bases outside the gene matches: 3. In nucleotides, the CDR3 is TGTGCCAGCAGTGGGGACAGCCATAATTCACCCCTCCACTTT. It translates to CASSGDSHNSPLHF.

V usage is TRBV2 and J usage is TRBJ2-5; 8 bases align to TRBD1. The CDR3 runs to 14 residues. V was pared by 4 bases and J by 5 bases, with 6 bases of the junction left unmatched. Germline CDR1 is SNHLY and CDR2 is FYNNEI. CDR3 DNA sequence: TGTGCCAGCAGTGGGACAGGGCCTTGGGAGACCCAGTACTTC. Residues: CASSGTGPWETQYF.

This clone appeared a single time. This chain connects TRBV3-1 (or the pseudogene TRBV3-2) to TRBJ1-1; D call uncertain. Germline V gene lookup returns CDR1 LGHDT and CDR2 YNNKEL (reference sequence). The CDR3 length is 15 residues. V was trimmed by 1 base and J by 4 bases, leaving 13 bases between them. The CDR3 DNA follows: TGTGCCAGCAGCCAAGGACTGGTTTATAGCACTGAAGCTTTCTTT. Its translation is CASSQGLVYSTEAFF.

This chain uses TRBV3-1 (or the pseudogene TRBV3-2) with TRBJ1-5; D not resolved. The CDR3 totals 13 residues. Germline V lookup: CDR1 LGHDT, CDR2 YNNKEL (reference sequence). The germline V and J ends were trimmed by 1 base and 9 bases, with 10 bases remaining between them. The CDR3 DNA follows: TGTGCCAGCAGCCAAGCCCCCCTAGGGCCCCAGCATTTT. Residues: CASSQAPLGPQHF.